The 8 T cell receptor beta chains below were found in one sample sequenced in a study of shared T cell receptors in the human thymus. Produced via immunoSEQ multiplex PCR; TCRdb's table is partial and in-frame only. The data show hundreds of thousands of clones, approximately 87% seen once. These records were also assigned to another study, of human thymus T cells.

The sequenced material came from thymocytes. All receptors come from a boy in the first two years of life with a congenital heart defect.

The rearrangement joins TRBV7-2 to TRBJ1-1; D is ambiguous. Germline V gene lookup returns CDR1 SGHTA and CDR2 FQGNSA. Trimming stripped 5 bases from V and 1 base from J, with 8 bases between. The CDR3 covers 13 residues. CDR3 region: CASSRPGNTEAFF. The DNA for the CDR3 is TGTGCCAGCAGCCGCCCGGGGAACACTGAAGCTTTCTTT.

This clone was seen once. V is TRBV7-9 and J is TRBJ2-5, with TRBD1 identical over 7 bases. The CDR3 runs 16 residues. The V gene's germline CDR1 is SEHNR and CDR2 FQNEAQ (reference sequence). V was clipped by 5 bases and J by 3 bases; unmatched bases: 12. CDR3 sequence (DNA): TGTGCCAGCAGCCCTTGTTCTGGGACAGTAAAAGAGACCCAGTACTTC. Translation: CASSPCSGTVKETQYF.

V is TRBV21-1 and J is TRBJ1-2; the D call of TRBD1 is as the table states it, not checked on the DNA. TRBV21-1 is a pseudogene locus. This CDR3 contains 18 residues. The CDR3 nucleotides read TGTGCCAGCAGCAAAGCGCTTAAGGGGTTCCTTGAATCCTATGGCTACACCTTC. Residues: CASSKALKGFLESYGYTF.

CDR3 sequence (DNA): TGCGCCAGCAGCTTGGGACAGATCTCTGGAAACACCATATATTTT. As protein: CASSLGQISGNTIYF. The V call is TRBV5-1, the J call TRBJ1-3; TRBD1 is a possible D gene (5 bases). The CDR3 contains 15 residues. CDR1 and CDR2 from the germline V gene are SGHRS and YFSETQ. Trimming removed 0 bases from V and 0 bases from J, with 7 bases in between.

The rearrangement joins TRBV6-1 to TRBJ1-2; possibly TRBD1 for D (6 bases). The CDR3 runs to 13 residues. The V and J ends lost 4 bases and 10 bases respectively, with 16 bases between them. Per germline, CDR1 MNHNS and CDR2 SASEGT. The CDR3 loop reads CASSVFRTADYTF. DNA of the CDR3: TGTGCCAGCAGTGTTTTCCGGACAGCAGACTACACCTTC.

The genes are TRBV25-1 and TRBJ1-2, with D possibly being TRBD1 (6 bases). The CDR3 loop spans 16 amino acids. Per germline, CDR1 MGHDK and CDR2 SYGVNS. The ends were cut back, 4 bases at V and 6 bases at J, with 21 bases in the middle. The CDR3 nucleotides read TGTGCCAGCAGTGCGCACGGGACACCAGATCGTCATGGCTACACCTTC. Protein product: CASSAHGTPDRHGYTF.

The chain uses TRBV7-6 and TRBJ2-7; 8 bases line up with TRBD1. From germline, CDR1 is SGHVS and CDR2 FNYEAQ. The CDR3 covers 13 residues. V lost 5 bases, J lost 5 bases, and 5 bases stayed unmatched. The CDR3 reads CASSQTTGDEQYF. DNA for the CDR3: TGTGCCAGCAGCCAGACGACAGGGGACGAGCAGTACTTC. Drawing the rest from reference TRBV7-6 and TRBJ2-7, the complete variable domain is GAGVSQSPRYKVTKRGQDVALRCDPISGHVSLYWYRQALGQGPEFLTYFNYEAQQDKSGLPNDRFSAERPEGSISTLTIQRTEQRDSAMYRCASSQTTGDEQYFGPGTRLTVT.

This rearrangement joins TRBV7-9 to TRBJ2-7; the match to TRBD2 covers 14 bases. In germline, CDR1 is SEHNR, CDR2 FQNEAQ (reference sequence). The CDR3 sequence is 16 residues long. The V segment lost 1 base and the J segment 4 bases; nucleotides outside the gene matches: 3. The DNA of the CDR3 is TGTGCCAGCAGCTTAGGGGGACTAGCGGGAGTTTACGAGCAGTACTTC. It yields the protein CASSLGGLAGVYEQYF. The variable domain in full, completed from reference TRBV7-9 and TRBJ2-7, reads DTGVSQNPRHKITKRGQNVTFRCDPISEHNRLYWYRQTLGQGPEFLTYFQNEAQLEKSRLLSDRFSAERPKGSFSTLEIQRTEQGDSAMYLCASSLGGLAGVYEQYFGPGTRLTVT.